The 10 T cell receptor beta chains below come from one sample, sequenced in a study of cytomegalovirus exposure and HLA in healthy donors. PCR involved 60 Vbeta and 13 Jbeta primers. Repertoires were generated with immunoSEQ multiplex PCR, while TCRdb's copy carries only in-frame clones and drops some. This table holds approximately 110,000 clones, about 85% found once. Sequencing input: PBMCs. The receptors originated from a man aged 50 or older in good health and CMV-seronegative.

A single count supports this clone. The V and J genes are TRBV7-3 and TRBJ2-3; tentative D call: TRBD1 (5 bases). CDR1 and CDR2 (germline): SGHTA, FQGTGA. The V end lost 1 base, the J end lost 2 bases, and 7 bases lay between the germline ends. The CDR3 extends over 14 amino acids. CDR3 residues: CASSLKGATDTQYF. The CDR3 nucleotides read TGTGCCAGCAGCTTAAAAGGGGCCACAGATACGCAGTATTTT.

Only one count was recorded for this clone. The chain employs TRBV6-4 and TRBJ2-3; TRBD2 aligns across 7 bases. Germline V gene data show CDR1 as MRHNA and CDR2 as SNTAGT. Germline trimming cut 6 bases from V and 2 bases from J; bases unmatched to any gene: 8. The CDR3 runs 15 residues. The CDR3 DNA is TGTGCCAGCAGGCCGGCTAGCGGAATCACAGATACGCAGTATTTT. Translating gives CASRPASGITDTQYF.

The genes are TRBV30 and TRBJ1-1; possible D gene TRBD1, 5 bases. Per the germline V gene, CDR1 is GTSNPN and CDR2 is SVGIG (reference sequence). The V end lost 0 bases, the J end lost 4 bases, and 15 bases lay between the germline ends. This CDR3 comprises 15 residues. The CDR3 DNA follows: TGTGCCTGGAGTGTACCGGACCGGGACTTCACTGAAGCTTTCTTT. Protein sequence: CAWSVPDRDFTEAFF.

The J gene is TRBJ1-2, the V gene TRBV6-1; D gene unclear. The germline CDR1 and CDR2 sequences are MNHNS and SASEGT. The CDR3 runs 14 residues. V was clipped by 8 bases and J by 8 bases, with 21 bases between them. The CDR3 DNA reads TGTGCCAGCCGAATACCGACGGGGTATAGGGGCTACACCTTC. This translates into CASRIPTGYRGYTF.

The V gene is TRBV6-6, the J gene TRBJ2-2; TRBD2 aligns across 15 bases. Germline CDR1 MNHNY, CDR2 SVGAGI (reference sequence). The CDR3 consists of 16 residues. J gave up 6 bases and V 4 bases, and 3 bases lay outside the gene matches. The CDR3 loop is CASSFGLAGGPGELFF. The CDR3, as DNA: TGTGCCAGCAGTTTCGGACTAGCGGGAGGGCCCGGGGAGCTGTTTTTT.

The chain couples TRBV6-1 to TRBJ1-1, with D unclear. The V gene's germline CDR1 is MNHNS and CDR2 SASEGT. The V gene lost 4 bases and the J gene lost 4 bases, with 16 bases spanning the gap. This CDR3 contains 15 residues. CDR3 region: CASSGARPGSTEAFF. DNA for the CDR3: TGTGCCAGCAGTGGGGCTCGACCAGGAAGCACTGAAGCTTTCTTT.

This chain links TRBV11-2 with TRBJ2-1; TRBD2 agrees at 8 bases. The CDR3 has 15 residues. Germline-derived CDR1 and CDR2 are SGHAT and FQNNGV. J was trimmed by 10 bases and V by 1 base; bases with no gene match: 9. The CDR3 nucleotides are TGTGCCAGCAGCTTAGTGCTACCACGGGGGGGGGAGCAGTTCTTC. Its translation is CASSLVLPRGGEQFF.

This rearrangement joins TRBV4-3 to TRBJ1-2; D not resolved. The V gene lost 0 bases and the J gene lost 5 bases, with 19 bases spanning the gap. The CDR3 is 17 amino acids. Germline CDR1 reads LGHNA; CDR2 reads YSLEER. CDR3 region: CASSQELSATPLYGYTF. DNA for the CDR3: TGCGCCAGCAGCCAAGAATTGAGTGCCACCCCGCTTTATGGCTACACCTTC.

The CDR3 protein is CASSLSEANSPLHF. CDR3 DNA: TGTGCCAGCAGCTTATCGGAGGCTAATTCACCCCTCCACTTT. This rearrangement joins TRBV7-2 to TRBJ1-6, with D unresolved. The V end lost 2 bases, the J end lost 6 bases, and 8 bases lay between the germline ends. The CDR3 spans 14 residues. CDR1 SGHTA and CDR2 FQGNSA come from the germline V gene.

The rearrangement uses TRBV5-1 and TRBJ2-7; D is possibly TRBD1 (6 bases). V gave up 4 bases and J gave up 5 bases, with 19 bases separating them. Germline CDR1 SGHRS, CDR2 YFSETQ. This CDR3 spans 15 amino acids. The CDR3 bases are TGCGCCAGCAGCCCTCGAGCAGGGGACCGCCACGAGCAGTACTTC. Protein sequence: CASSPRAGDRHEQYF.